The clone carrying this TCR beta chain showed up many times. The record originates from a study of human CD8 memory T cell subsets. The CDR3 has 14 amino acids. Unmatched junction bases numbered 6, after V lost 8 bases and J lost 0 bases. TCR beta libraries were made by UMI-labeled 5' RACE. Each CDR3 protein gets one entry after TCRdb re-called the 5' RACE reads with MiXCR. The sample contains about 7,900 distinct CDR3 sequences, 3% to 5% of which appear only once. Sequencing was performed on CD8+ T cells from PBMCs. The chain links TRBV12-3 or TRBV12-4 to TRBJ2-7, with 8 positions matching TRBD1. The receptor comes from a human donor in good health. The CDR3 DNA reads TGTGCCAGCGGGACCGGGACAGGCTCCTACGAGCAGTACTTC. The encoded protein is CASGTGTGSYEQYF.